Listed below are T cell receptor beta chains from one sample, sequenced in a study of blood T cell repertoires in COVID-19. Clones were read by immunoSEQ multiplex PCR, and TCRdb kept only the in-frame ones, dropping some. The table includes about 240,000 clones, approximately 90% detected once. Material for sequencing was peripheral blood. The receptor set was obtained from a man in his fifties or sixties who had recovered from COVID-19. Each CDR3 is given with its conserved first and last residue. A D gene is named only where the DNA matches it firmly. Only some rows state a clone size, as once, few, many or a class for expanded clones.

NA	TRBV2	NA	TRBJ1-5	TGTGCCAGCCTTGGCTTCGCGGGGGATCAGCCCCAGCATTTT	CASLGFAGDQPQHF
NA	TRBV5-1	NA	TRBJ1-1	TGCGCCAGCAGCTTGGACAGCCGAATGAACACTGAAGCTTTCTTT	CASSLDSRMNTEAFF
TRBD1	TRBV19	NA	TRBJ1-5	TGTGCCAGTAGGGGCCGGGACAGGGTGGGTTATCAGCCCCAGCATTTT	CASRGRDRVGYQPQHF
NA	TRBV5-1	NA	TRBJ1-1	TGCGCCAGCAGCTCTAACACTGAAGCTTTCTTT	CASSSNTEAFF
TRBD1	TRBV7-9	NA	TRBJ1-4	TGTGCCAGCAGCCCAGGACAGGGAACTAATGAAAAACTGTTTTTT	CASSPGQGTNEKLFF
NA	TRBV6-5	few	TRBJ1-2	TGTGCCAGCAGTTACTCGCGGGGCGGCTACACCTTC	CASSYSRGGYTF
NA	TRBV5-1	NA	TRBJ2-5	TGCGCCAGCAGCTTCCGTGAGACCCAGTACTTC	CASSFRETQYF
TRBD1	TRBV7-9	NA	TRBJ1-1	TGTGCCAGCAGCCGAGGGACAGCTCCTGAAGCTTTCTTT	CASSRGTAPEAFF
NA	TRBV19	few	TRBJ1-5	TGTGCCAGTAGTATCAGGGGCGATCAGCCCCAGCATTTT	CASSIRGDQPQHF
TRBD2	TRBV6-5	NA	TRBJ2-1	TGTGCCAGCAGTAGTAGCGGGGGGGGCCACAATGAGCAGTTCTTC	CASSSSGGGHNEQFF
TRBD1	TRBV3-1/TRBV3-2	few	TRBJ1-2	TGTGCCAGCAGCGCTGGGGACAGGGACTATGGCTACACCTTC	CASSAGDRDYGYTF
NA	TRBV5-1	NA	TRBJ1-1	TGCGCCAGCAGCTTGAGGGGCGGGGACACTGAAGCTTTCTTT	CASSLRGGDTEAFF
TRBD1	TRBV7-6	NA	TRBJ2-2	TGTGCCAGCAGCGAAGAGGGACAGGGGTCCGGGGAGCTGTTTTTT	CASSEEGQGSGELFF
TRBD2	TRBV3-1/TRBV3-2	once	TRBJ2-1	TGTGCCAGCGGGACTAGCGGATACAATGAGCAGTTCTTC	CASGTSGYNEQFF
NA	TRBV5-1	NA	TRBJ1-2	TGCGCCAGCACCCCTGCGCCAGGGAACTATGGCTACACCTTC	CASTPAPGNYGYTF
TRBD1	TRBV24-1	NA	TRBJ2-3	TGTGCCACCAGTCAGGGGGTGTCAGATACGCAGTATTTT	CATSQGVSDTQYF
NA	TRBV10-3	few	TRBJ2-7	TGTGCCATCAGCCCTCCAACAGGACGCGAGCAGTACTTC	CAISPPTGREQYF
NA	TRBV25-1	NA	TRBJ2-3	TGTGCCAGCAGTGAATATACGGGACTCGGCCGCACAGATACGCAGTATTTT	CASSEYTGLGRTDTQYF
NA	TRBV5-6	NA	TRBJ2-3	TGTGCCAGCAGCCGACTCCGTACCGGTAGGAATACGCAGTATTTT	CASSRLRTGRNTQYF
NA	TRBV5-1	NA	TRBJ2-2	TGCGCCAGCAGCTTACCGACAGGCGGTGAAGTCGGGGAGCTGTTTTTT	CASSLPTGGEVGELFF
TRBD1	TRBV2	once	TRBJ1-1	TGTGCCAGCAGTTGGGACAGGGAAGGGAACACTGAAGCTTTCTTT	CASSWDREGNTEAFF
NA	TRBV3-1/TRBV3-2	NA	TRBJ1-4	TGTGCCAGCAGCCAAGGGGGGGATGAAAAACTGTTTTTT	CASSQGGDEKLFF
NA	TRBV29-1	NA	TRBJ2-3	TGCAGCGCCGACCTGGGGACACCGAGCACAGATACGCAGTATTTT	CSADLGTPSTDTQYF
NA	TRBV30	NA	TRBJ1-2	TGTGCCTGGAGTCTCGGGGGGAACTATGGCTACACCTTC	CAWSLGGNYGYTF
TRBD2	TRBV24-1	NA	TRBJ2-7	TGTGCCACCAGTGATCTAAGAGGCGGGAGGCCCTACGAGCAGTACTTC	CATSDLRGGRPYEQYF
NA	TRBV5-1	NA	TRBJ1-3	TGCGCCAGCAGCTCTCTACAGGGTTACGCTGGAAACACCATATATTTT	CASSSLQGYAGNTIYF
NA	TRBV19	NA	TRBJ1-3	TGTGCCAGTACGTTACGCGCCTCTGGAAACACCATATATTTT	CASTLRASGNTIYF
NA	TRBV12-3/TRBV12-4	NA	TRBJ1-5	TGTGCCAGCAGGGGGCACGGGCCCCAGCATTTT	CASRGHGPQHF
NA	TRBV3-1/TRBV3-2	NA	TRBJ1-1	TGTGCCAGCAGCCCGAACCCCCCGGGAGGGAACACTGAAGCTTTCTTT	CASSPNPPGGNTEAFF
TRBD1	TRBV2	NA	TRBJ1-3	TGTGCCAGCAGCCGACAGGGGGCAGCTGGAAACACCATATATTTT	CASSRQGAAGNTIYF
TRBD1	TRBV19	few	TRBJ1-3	TGTGCCAGTAGCTTACAGGGGGGACCTGGAAACACCATATATTTT	CASSLQGGPGNTIYF
TRBD2	TRBV20-1	NA	TRBJ2-1	TGCAGTGCTAGTCTCCGGGGGGGTCCCTACAATGAGCAGTTCTTC	CSASLRGGPYNEQFF
TRBD1	TRBV19	NA	TRBJ2-7	TGTGCCAGTAGTCGCCGGGACAGGGGGCGGGAGCAGTACTTC	CASSRRDRGREQYF
TRBD1	TRBV18	NA	TRBJ2-2	TGTGCCAGCTCGGGACAGGTTAACACCGGGGAGCTGTTTTTT	CASSGQVNTGELFF
NA	TRBV2	NA	TRBJ1-3	TGTGCCAGCAGTGAGGGGACACCGAGCTCTGGAAACACCATATATTTT	CASSEGTPSSGNTIYF
NA	TRBV21-1	NA	TRBJ2-6	TGTGCCAGCAGCCCCGGTACGACAGGGGATAGTGGGGCCAACGTCCTGACTTTC	CASSPGTTGDSGANVLTF
NA	TRBV5-1	NA	TRBJ2-7	TGCGCCAGCAGCTTGGATGAGGGGGGGTACGAGCAGTACTTC	CASSLDEGGYEQYF
NA	TRBV25-1	NA	TRBJ1-4	TGTGCCAGCAGTGACCCCCCAGGGTCGGATGAAAAACTGTTTTTT	CASSDPPGSDEKLFF
NA	TRBV4-1	NA	TRBJ2-3	TGCGCCAGCAGCCAAAAGGCGGGGACCACAGATACGCAGTATTTT	CASSQKAGTTDTQYF
NA	TRBV5-1	NA	TRBJ1-5	TGCGCCAGCAGCTTGGGTGACACGACGAATAGCAATCAGCCCCAGCATTTT	CASSLGDTTNSNQPQHF
TRBD2	TRBV4-1	NA	TRBJ2-1	TGCGCCAGCAGCTCCAGGAGAGCGGGGGGTCCTACGAGCTCCTACAATGAGCAGTTCTTC	CASSSRRAGGPTSSYNEQFF
NA	TRBV6-5	NA	TRBJ2-7	TGTGCCAGCAGGCTGGACGGGAATTACTACGAGCAGTACTTC	CASRLDGNYYEQYF
NA	TRBV3-1/TRBV3-2	NA	TRBJ2-7	TGTGCCAGCAGCCCCTATCCTGGCTACGAGCAGTACTTC	CASSPYPGYEQYF
NA	TRBV28	NA	TRBJ1-1	TGTGCCAGCAGTCTTTGGGGCCTTCAAAACACTGAAGCTTTCTTT	CASSLWGLQNTEAFF
NA	TRBV12-3/TRBV12-4	few	TRBJ2-7	TGTGCCAGCAGTTTGACCGGGACCTACGAGCAGTACTTC	CASSLTGTYEQYF